This TCR beta chain was sequenced in a study of read filtering for tumor transcriptome and immune sequencing. On the study more broadly: IR-seq gave about 3.5 to 10.27 million TCR reads per sample; RNA-seq gave 85 to 1273.

This library used roughly 370 ng RNA and molecular barcoded adaptors spanning alpha/delta and beta/gamma chains. TCRdb analysed the reads with MiXCR anew, one entry per CDR3 protein. This table holds approximately 93,000 distinct CDR3 sequences, under 25% found once. Points from the study as a whole: Correlation between methods rose after single-read clonotypes were removed.

On this clonotype: Its antigen is currently unknown.

The material sequenced was a population of CD138-negative cells sorted from bone marrow. This receptor was identified in a donor at least 40 years old with multiple myeloma.

CDR3: CASSLDNIQYF. In DNA, the CDR3 is TGCGCCAGCAGCTTGGACAACATTCAGTACTTC. This chain links TRBV5-1 with TRBJ2-4; D remains ambiguous. In germline, CDR1 is SGHRS, CDR2 YFSETQ. The CDR3 runs 11 residues. V was trimmed by 0 bases and J by 7 bases, leaving 2 bases between them.